The T cell receptor (beta chain) under discussion was sequenced for a study of cytomegalovirus exposure and HLA in healthy donors. Amplification used 60 Vbeta primers and 13 Jbeta primers. TCRdb keeps only in-frame clones here, not all; method: immunoSEQ multiplex PCR. The sample has 60,000 to 75,000 clones. Regarding the study as a whole: Upon later analysis, HLA-associated TCR beta chains proved more clonally expanded than other, equally common chains. Information on immune exposure was restricted to one variable (CMV serostatus). A later analysis appeared to link common viral pathogens to several of the most significant clusters.

Worth noting for this clone: No antigen is known for it.

The length of the CDR3 is 13 residues. V shed 8 bases and J 1 base; nucleotides not matched to a gene: 5. Per germline, CDR1 MDHEN and CDR2 SYDVKM. The chain uses TRBV28 and TRBJ2-7; 7 nucleotides line up with TRBD1. The receptor's source is a female donor in good health and CMV-seropositive. The sequenced material came from PBMCs. The CDR3 nucleotides read TGTGCCAGCCTATCGGGACAGTCCTACGAGCAGTACTTC. Encoded protein: CASLSGQSYEQYF.